The source of this TCR beta chain is a study of tumor-infiltrating lymphocytes in primary liver carcinoma. The CDR3 is 13 amino acids. Per the germline V gene, CDR1 is SEHNR and CDR2 is FQNEAQ (reference sequence). Synthesis of TCR beta cDNA was carried out from about 540 ng total RNA with a constant-region primer. Three nested multiplex PCR rounds, a slightly modified ARM-PCR, produced the libraries for TCR beta. Running roughly 10 cycles apiece, the first two PCR rounds relied on TRBV1-TRBV30 forward primers together with a C-beta reverse primer. TCRdb re-called the multiplex PCR reads with MiXCR, one entry per CDR3 protein. Of roughly 120,000 distinct CDR3 sequences listed, about 59% were seen once; the top ten hold roughly a tenth. The tissue used was unsorted bulk material of roughly 17-34 mg. RNA and DNA were co-extracted from it with the AllPrep DNA/RNA mini kit. On this clonotype itself: One end of the junction fails to match germline, which may point to a read error.

The receptor comes from a woman between 55 and 75 years old with primary liver carcinoma and hepatitis B virus infection. The specimen was liver tumor tissue from sampling region 1. Subset denoted: tumor region T1, superior pole. V is TRBV7-9 and J is TRBJ1-1, with no clear D. CDR3 protein: CASSRGRNTEASF. The CDR3 DNA follows: TGTGCCAGCAGTCGAGGGCGGAACACTGAAGCTTCCTTT.